The clone carrying this T cell receptor beta chain was detected a few times. TCRdb re-derived calls from the RT-PCR reads in MiXCR, one entry per CDR3 protein. This sample has 150,000 to 200,000 distinct CDR3 sequences, with approximately 28% found just once. This entry comes from a study of patients and donors after allogeneic stem cell transplantation. The ends were cut back, 2 bases at V and 8 bases at J, with 11 bases in the middle. This CDR3 has 12 residues. Germline-derived CDR1 and CDR2 are SQVTM and ANQGSEA. The chain is built from TRBV29-1 and TRBJ2-3; TRBD1 might be the D (6 bases). The material sequenced was blood, either unsorted or a sorted T cell fraction (not recorded which). The receptor was derived from a human donor who was either an allogeneic HSCT recipient or a stem cell or donor lymphocyte infusion donor (not recorded which). It is not recorded whose cells these are; they may come from a transplant donor. The DNA for the CDR3 is TGCAGCGTTGAACAGGGGTGGGGTACGCAGTATTTT. It is translated as CSVEQGWGTQYF.